The present T cell receptor (beta chain) was sequenced within a study of T cell repertoires in aging, cancer and after chemotherapy. The study, taken as a whole, reports: In each cancer cohort, median generation probability increased across chemotherapy, suggesting thymic output rebounded.

A mixed TRB-A/B primer pool amplified rearranged TRB by multiplex touch-down PCR. Via MiXCR, TCRdb re-called the multiplex PCR reads, giving one row per CDR3 protein. The sample lists around 5,800 distinct CDR3 sequences, roughly 30% occurring once. Comments on this clonotype: The antigen is undetermined.

V gave up 4 bases and J gave up 2 bases; unmatched junction bases: 8. Germline-derived CDR1 and CDR2 are MNHEY and SVGAGI. This CDR3 has 16 amino acids. Peripheral blood genomic DNA, not sorted cells or RNA, was the template. The clonotype comes from a human donor in good health. The chain couples TRBV6-5 to TRBJ2-3; 8 nucleotides agree with TRBD1. Material for sequencing was blood. The CDR3 DNA reads as TGTGCCAGCAGTTCGCCGGACAGGGTAGACACAGATACGCAGTATTTT. This translates into CASSSPDRVDTDTQYF.